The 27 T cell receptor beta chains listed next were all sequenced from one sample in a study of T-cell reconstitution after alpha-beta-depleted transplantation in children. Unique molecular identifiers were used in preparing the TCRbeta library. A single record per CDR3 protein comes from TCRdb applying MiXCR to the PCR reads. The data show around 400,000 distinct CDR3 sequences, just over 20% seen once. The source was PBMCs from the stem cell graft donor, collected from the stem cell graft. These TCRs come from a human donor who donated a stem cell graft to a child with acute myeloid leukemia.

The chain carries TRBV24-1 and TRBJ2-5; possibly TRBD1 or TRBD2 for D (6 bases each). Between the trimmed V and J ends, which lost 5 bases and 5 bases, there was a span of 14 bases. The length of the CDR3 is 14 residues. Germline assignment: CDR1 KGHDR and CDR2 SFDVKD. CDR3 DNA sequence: TGTGCCACCAGTGGAGGGGGGCCACGGGAGACCCAGTACTTC. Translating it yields CATSGGGPRETQYF.

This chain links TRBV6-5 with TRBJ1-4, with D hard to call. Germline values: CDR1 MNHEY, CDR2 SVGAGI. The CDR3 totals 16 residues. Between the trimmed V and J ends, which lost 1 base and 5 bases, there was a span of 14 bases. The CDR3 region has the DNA TGTGCCAGCAGTTACTTGGGGAGGACGGCCAATGAAAAACTGTTTTTT. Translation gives CASSYLGRTANEKLFF.

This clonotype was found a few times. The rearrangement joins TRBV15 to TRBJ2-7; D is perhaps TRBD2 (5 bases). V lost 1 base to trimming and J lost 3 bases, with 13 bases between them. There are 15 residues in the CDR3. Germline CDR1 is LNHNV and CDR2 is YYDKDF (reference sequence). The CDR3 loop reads CATSRVGEINYEQYF. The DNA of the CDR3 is TGTGCCACCAGCAGAGTTGGGGAGATTAACTACGAGCAGTACTTC.

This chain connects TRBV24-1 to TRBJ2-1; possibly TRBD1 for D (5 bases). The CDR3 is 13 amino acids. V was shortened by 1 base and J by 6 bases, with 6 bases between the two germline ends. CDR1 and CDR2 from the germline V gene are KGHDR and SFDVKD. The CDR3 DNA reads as TGTGCCACCAGTGATTTCGACAGCAATGAGCAGTTCTTC. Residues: CATSDFDSNEQFF.

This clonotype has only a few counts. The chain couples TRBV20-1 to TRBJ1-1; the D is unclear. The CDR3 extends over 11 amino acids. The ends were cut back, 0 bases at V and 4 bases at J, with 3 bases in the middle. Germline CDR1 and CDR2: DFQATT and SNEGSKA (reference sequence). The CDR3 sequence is CSARELTEAFF. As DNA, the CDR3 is TGCAGTGCTAGAGAGCTCACTGAAGCTTTCTTT.

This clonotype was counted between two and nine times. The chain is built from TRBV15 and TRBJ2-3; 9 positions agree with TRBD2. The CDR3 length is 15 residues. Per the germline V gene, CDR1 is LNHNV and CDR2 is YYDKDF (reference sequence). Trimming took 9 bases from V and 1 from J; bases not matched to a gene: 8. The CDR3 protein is CATRVLAGRTDTQYF. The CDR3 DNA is TGTGCCACGAGAGTGCTAGCGGGACGCACAGATACGCAGTATTTT. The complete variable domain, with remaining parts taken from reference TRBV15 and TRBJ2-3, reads DAMVIQNPRYQVTQFGKPVTLSCSQTLNHNVMYWYQQKSSQAPKLLFHYYDKDFNNEADTPDNFQSRRPNTSFCFLDIRSPGLGDTAMYLCATRVLAGRTDTQYFGPGTRLTVL.

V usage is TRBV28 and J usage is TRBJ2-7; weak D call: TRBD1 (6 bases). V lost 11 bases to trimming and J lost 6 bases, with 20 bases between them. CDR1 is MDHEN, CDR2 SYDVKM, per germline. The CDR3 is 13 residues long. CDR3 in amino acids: CAARATGSIEQYF. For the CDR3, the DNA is TGTGCCGCCCGGGCTACAGGGAGTATCGAGCAGTACTTC.

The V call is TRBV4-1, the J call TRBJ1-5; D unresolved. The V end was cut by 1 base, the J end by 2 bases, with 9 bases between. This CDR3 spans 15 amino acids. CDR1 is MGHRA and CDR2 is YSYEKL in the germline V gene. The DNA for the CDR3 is TGCGCCAGCAGCCAAGGGTATGGCGGCAATCAGCCCCAGCATTTT. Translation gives CASSQGYGGNQPQHF.

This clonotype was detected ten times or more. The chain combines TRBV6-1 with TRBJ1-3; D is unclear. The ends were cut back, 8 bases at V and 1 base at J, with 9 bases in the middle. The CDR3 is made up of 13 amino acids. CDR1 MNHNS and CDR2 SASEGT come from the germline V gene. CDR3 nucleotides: TGTGCCAGCTCTGAAGGGTCTGGAAACACCATATATTTT. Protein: CASSEGSGNTIYF.

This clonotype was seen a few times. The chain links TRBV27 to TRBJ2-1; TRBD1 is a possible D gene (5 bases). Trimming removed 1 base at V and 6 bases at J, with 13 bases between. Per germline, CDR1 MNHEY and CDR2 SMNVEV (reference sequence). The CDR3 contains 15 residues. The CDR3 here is CASSLLAGSGNEQFF. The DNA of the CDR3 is TGTGCCAGCAGTTTATTGGCAGGGTCCGGCAATGAGCAGTTCTTC.

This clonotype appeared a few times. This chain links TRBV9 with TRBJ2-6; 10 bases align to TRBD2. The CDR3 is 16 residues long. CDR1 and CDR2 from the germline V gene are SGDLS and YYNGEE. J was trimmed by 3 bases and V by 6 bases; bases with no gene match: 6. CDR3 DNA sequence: TGTGCCAGCACACCCCTAGCGGGAGTTGGGGCCAACGTCCTGACTTTC. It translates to CASTPLAGVGANVLTF.

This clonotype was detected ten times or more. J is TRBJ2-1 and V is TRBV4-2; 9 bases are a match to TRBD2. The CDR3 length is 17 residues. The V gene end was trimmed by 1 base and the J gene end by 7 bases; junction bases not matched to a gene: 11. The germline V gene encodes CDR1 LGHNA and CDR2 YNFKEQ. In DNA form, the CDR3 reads TGTGCCAGCAGCCAAGCCGGGGAGACTAGCGGTCGGAATGAGCAGTTCTTC. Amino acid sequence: CASSQAGETSGRNEQFF.

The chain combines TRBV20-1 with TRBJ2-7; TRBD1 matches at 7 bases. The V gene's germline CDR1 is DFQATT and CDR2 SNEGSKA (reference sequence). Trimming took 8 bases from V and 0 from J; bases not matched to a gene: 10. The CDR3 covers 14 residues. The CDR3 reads CSSKGGYSSYEQYF. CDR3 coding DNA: TGCAGTTCTAAAGGGGGCTATAGCTCCTACGAGCAGTACTTC.

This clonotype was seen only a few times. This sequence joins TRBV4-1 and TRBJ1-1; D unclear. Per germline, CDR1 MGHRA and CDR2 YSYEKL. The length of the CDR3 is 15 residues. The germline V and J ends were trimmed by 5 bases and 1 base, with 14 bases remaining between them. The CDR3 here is CASSSMGSRNTEAFF. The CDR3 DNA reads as TGCGCCAGCAGCTCTATGGGGAGCAGGAACACTGAAGCTTTCTTT.

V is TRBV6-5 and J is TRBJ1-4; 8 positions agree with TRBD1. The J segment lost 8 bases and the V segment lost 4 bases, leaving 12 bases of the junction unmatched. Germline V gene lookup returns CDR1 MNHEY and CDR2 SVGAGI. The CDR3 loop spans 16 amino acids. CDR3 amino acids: CASSFIRQGRWEKLFF. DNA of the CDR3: TGTGCCAGCAGTTTTATACGACAGGGGCGTTGGGAAAAACTGTTTTTT.

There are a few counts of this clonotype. CDR3 nucleotides: TGTGCCAGCAGCCAAGCGGAGCGGGCTGTGAACAATGAGCAGTTCTTC. Translated, it gives CASSQAERAVNNEQFF. The chain has TRBV4-2 and TRBJ2-1; possibly TRBD2 for D (6 bases). The germline gives CDR1 LGHNA, CDR2 YNFKEQ. The CDR3 loop spans 16 amino acids. Trimming stripped 1 base from V and 5 bases from J, with 15 bases between.

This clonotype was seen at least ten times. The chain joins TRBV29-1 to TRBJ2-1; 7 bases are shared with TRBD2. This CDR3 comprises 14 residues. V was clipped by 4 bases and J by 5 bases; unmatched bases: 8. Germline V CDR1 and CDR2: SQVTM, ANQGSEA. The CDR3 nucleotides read TGCAGCGTTGCTGGGAGGGCCTATAACAATGAGCAGTTCTTC. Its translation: CSVAGRAYNNEQFF.

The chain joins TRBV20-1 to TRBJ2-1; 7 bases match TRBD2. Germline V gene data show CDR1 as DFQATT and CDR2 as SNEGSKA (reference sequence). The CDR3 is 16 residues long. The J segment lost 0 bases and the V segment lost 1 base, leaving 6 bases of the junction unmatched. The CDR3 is CSARGFGRSSYNEQFF. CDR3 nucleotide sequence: TGCAGTGCTAGAGGGTTCGGGAGGAGCTCCTACAATGAGCAGTTCTTC.

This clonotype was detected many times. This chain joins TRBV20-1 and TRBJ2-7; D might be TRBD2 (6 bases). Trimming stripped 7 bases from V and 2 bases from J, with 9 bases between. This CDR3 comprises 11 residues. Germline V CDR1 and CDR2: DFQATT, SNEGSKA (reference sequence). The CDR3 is CSVPGAYEQYF. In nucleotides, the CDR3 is TGCAGTGTTCCGGGAGCCTACGAGCAGTACTTC.

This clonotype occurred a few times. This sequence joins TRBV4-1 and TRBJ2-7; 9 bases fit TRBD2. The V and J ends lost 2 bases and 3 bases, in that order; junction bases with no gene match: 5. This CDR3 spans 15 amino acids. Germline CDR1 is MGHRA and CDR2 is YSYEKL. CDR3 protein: CASSQRVTSGYEQYF. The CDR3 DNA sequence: TGCGCCAGCAGCCAACGAGTGACTAGCGGCTACGAGCAGTACTTC.

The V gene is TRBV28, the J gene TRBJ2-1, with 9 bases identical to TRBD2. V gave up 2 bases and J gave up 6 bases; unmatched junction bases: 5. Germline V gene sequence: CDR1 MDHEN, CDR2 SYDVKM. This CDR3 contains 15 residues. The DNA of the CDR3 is TGTGCCAGCAGTTTAGGGACTAGCCGGACCAATGAGCAGTTCTTC. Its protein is CASSLGTSRTNEQFF.

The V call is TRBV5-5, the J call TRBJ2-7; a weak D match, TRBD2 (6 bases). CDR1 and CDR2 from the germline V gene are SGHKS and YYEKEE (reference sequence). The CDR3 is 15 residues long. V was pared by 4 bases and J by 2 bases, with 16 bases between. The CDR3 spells CASSRDWNNAYEQYF. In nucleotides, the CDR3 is TGTGCCAGCAGCAGGGACTGGAACAACGCCTACGAGCAGTACTTC.

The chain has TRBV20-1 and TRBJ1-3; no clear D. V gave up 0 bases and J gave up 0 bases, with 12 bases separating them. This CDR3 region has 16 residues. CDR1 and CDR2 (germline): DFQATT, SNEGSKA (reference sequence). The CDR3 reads CSARDPPGYSGNTIYF. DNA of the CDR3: TGCAGTGCTAGAGATCCGCCCGGCTACTCTGGAAACACCATATATTTT.

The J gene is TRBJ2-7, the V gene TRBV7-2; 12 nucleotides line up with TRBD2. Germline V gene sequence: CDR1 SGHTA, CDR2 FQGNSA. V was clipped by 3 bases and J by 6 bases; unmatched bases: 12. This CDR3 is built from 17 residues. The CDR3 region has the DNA TGTGCCAGCAGCTTCCTACCCCTAGCGGGAGGGCCGGGCGAGCAGTACTTC. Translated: CASSFLPLAGGPGEQYF.

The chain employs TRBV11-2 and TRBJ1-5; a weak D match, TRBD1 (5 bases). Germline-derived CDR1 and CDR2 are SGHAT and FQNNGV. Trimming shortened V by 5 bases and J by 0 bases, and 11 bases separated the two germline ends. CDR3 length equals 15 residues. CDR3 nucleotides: TGTGCCAGCAGCGCGGGACCGTTTAGCAATCAGCCCCAGCATTTT. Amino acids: CASSAGPFSNQPQHF. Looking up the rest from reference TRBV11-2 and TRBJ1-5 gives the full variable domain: EAGVAQSPRYKIIEKRQSVAFWCNPISGHATLYWYQQILGQGPKLLIQFQNNGVVDDSQLPKDRFSAERLKGVDSTLKIQPAKLEDSAVYLCASSAGPFSNQPQHFGDGTRLSIL.

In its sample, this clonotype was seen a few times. This CDR3 reads CASSIQTSTDTQYF. For the CDR3, the DNA is TGCGCCAGCAGCATCCAGACTAGCACAGATACGCAGTATTTT. The chain is built from TRBV5-1 and TRBJ2-3; D is unresolved. The CDR3 is 14 residues long. V was cut by 4 bases and J by 0 bases, with 9 bases left in between. Germline lookup yields CDR1 SGHRS and CDR2 YFSETQ.

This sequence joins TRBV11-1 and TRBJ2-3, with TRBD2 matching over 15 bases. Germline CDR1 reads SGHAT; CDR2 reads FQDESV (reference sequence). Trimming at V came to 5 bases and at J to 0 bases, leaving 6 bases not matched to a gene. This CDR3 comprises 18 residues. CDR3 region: CASSVGTSGRLSTDTQYF. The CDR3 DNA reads TGTGCCAGCAGCGTCGGGACTAGCGGGAGGCTTAGCACAGATACGCAGTATTTT. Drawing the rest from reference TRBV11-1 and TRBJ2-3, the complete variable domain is EAEVAQSPRYKITEKSQAVAFWCDPISGHATLYWYRQILGQGPELLVQFQDESVVDDSQLPKDRFSAERLKGVDSTLKIQPAELGDSAMYLCASSVGTSGRLSTDTQYFGPGTRLTVL.